Shown below are 7 T cell receptor beta chains from a single sample sequenced in a study of spatial heterogeneity in lung cancer. TCRdb analysed the 5' RACE reads with MiXCR anew, one entry per CDR3 protein. The table shows about 7,400 distinct CDR3 sequences, with more than 13% occurring only once. Sample time point: sample taken at primary tumor resection. The antigens these receptors bind are not known. Findings and limits, study-wide: For expanded intratumoral alpha and beta TCRs, counts tracked tumor mutation counts.

The material was lung tumor tissue, obtained at surgery. The receptors were gathered from a female donor with early-stage non-small cell lung cancer.

By frequency in the sample, this clonotype is medium-sized. Being off target in a library aimed at alpha chains, this beta chain has a size of little meaning. The V call is TRBV27, the J call TRBJ2-3; no firm D call. This CDR3 comprises 14 residues. CDR1 MNHEY and CDR2 SMNVEV come from the germline V gene (reference sequence). The V and J ends lost 6 bases and 1 base respectively, with 11 bases between them. CDR3 DNA sequence: TGTGCCAGCAGAGGGTACACCGGCACAGATACGCAGTATTTT. This encodes CASRGYTGTDTQYF.

This clonotype is judged medium-sized (0.01 to 0.1%). This beta chain represents an off-target read in a library built for alpha chains; its size is of limited meaning. The chain employs TRBV5-1 and TRBJ2-7, with D uncertain. Trimming removed 6 bases at V and 0 bases at J, with 7 bases between. This CDR3 spans 12 amino acids. Germline CDR1 is SGHRS and CDR2 is YFSETQ. CDR3 sequence: CASNSPSYEQYF. The DNA for the CDR3 is TGCGCCAGCAATTCCCCCTCCTACGAGCAGTACTTC.

The table lists this clonotype with a count of one. This beta chain is a stray sequence in a library constructed for alpha chains; its clone size is not meaningful. The chain employs TRBV7-9 and TRBJ2-3; 12 nucleotides match TRBD2. Germline CDR1 is SEHNR and CDR2 is FQNEAQ (reference sequence). V shed 5 bases, J shed 2 bases, and the junction held 8 bases outside the gene matches. This CDR3 region has 17 residues. CDR3 coding DNA: TGTGCCAGCAGCCCGAGGTGGACTAGCGGGGTCACAGATACGCAGTATTTT. Amino acids: CASSPRWTSGVTDTQYF.

Relative to its sample, this clonotype is medium-sized. A library made for alpha chains picked up this beta chain off target, so its size means little. This rearrangement joins TRBV5-1 to TRBJ2-5; D is possibly TRBD1 (6 bases). Looked up from germline, CDR1 is SGHRS and CDR2 is YFSETQ. The ends were cut back, 0 bases at V and 2 bases at J, with 14 bases in the middle. The CDR3 sequence is 16 residues long. As DNA, the CDR3 is TGCGCCAGCAGCTTGGACAGGGTGCGGTCGCAAGAGACCCAGTACTTC. Translated: CASSLDRVRSQETQYF.

As concerns this clonotype: Little can be read into the size of this beta chain, an off-target read in a library designed for alpha chains. The chain couples TRBV6-5 to TRBJ1-1; D unresolved. V lost 0 bases and J 9 bases, leaving 11 bases between the germline ends. This CDR3 has 13 residues. Germline V gene sequence: CDR1 MNHEY, CDR2 SVGAGI. CDR3 bases: TGTGCCAGCAGTTACTCGCGGACCTCCAAAGCTTTCTTT. Protein sequence: CASSYSRTSKAFF.

In the case of this clonotype: This beta chain represents an off-target read in a library built for alpha chains; its size is of limited meaning. J is TRBJ1-2 and V is TRBV18; 8 positions match TRBD1. The CDR3 is 15 residues long. In germline, CDR1 is KGHSH, CDR2 LQKENI. Losses at the gene ends were 3 bases for V and 2 bases for J; bases not matched to a gene: 5. The CDR3 bases are TGTGCCAGCTCACCGGGGGGACAGGCCAACTATGGCTACACCTTC. As protein: CASSPGGQANYGYTF.

Concerning this clonotype itself: Because this beta chain is a stray read in a library intended to capture alpha chains, its abundance should not be given much weight. The rearrangement joins TRBV3-1 to TRBJ1-4; D is ambiguous. The germline V gene has CDR1 LGHDT and CDR2 YNNKEL (reference sequence). With 4 bases removed from V and 7 bases from J, the gap between germline ends came to 10 bases. CDR3 length: 13 amino acids. The CDR3 DNA reads TGTGCCAGCAGCCCGCAGGAGAGTGAAAAACTGTTTTTT. The encoded protein is CASSPQESEKLFF.